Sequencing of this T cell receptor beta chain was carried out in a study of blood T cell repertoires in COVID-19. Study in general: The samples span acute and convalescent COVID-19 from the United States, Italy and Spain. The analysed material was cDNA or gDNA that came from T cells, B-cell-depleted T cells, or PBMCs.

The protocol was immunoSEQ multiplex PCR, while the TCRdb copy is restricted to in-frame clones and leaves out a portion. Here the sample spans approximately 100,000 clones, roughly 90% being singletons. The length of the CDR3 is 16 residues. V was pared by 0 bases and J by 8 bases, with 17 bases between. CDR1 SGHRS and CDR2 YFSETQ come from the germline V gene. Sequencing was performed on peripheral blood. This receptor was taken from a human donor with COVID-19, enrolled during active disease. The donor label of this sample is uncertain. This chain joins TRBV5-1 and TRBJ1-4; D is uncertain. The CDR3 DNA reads TGCGCCAGCAGCTTGGCCGTGAGTGGAGGCGTGGAAAAACTGTTTTTT. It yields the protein CASSLAVSGGVEKLFF.